The rows below give T cell receptor beta chains drawn from one sample of a study of T-cell reconstitution after alpha-beta-depleted transplantation in children. TCRdb redid the calling of the PCR reads with MiXCR, one entry per CDR3 protein. The sample lists some 490,000 distinct CDR3 sequences, about an eighth seen once, with about 5.6% in the top ten. Sequencing was performed on PBMCs from the stem cell graft donor, taken from the stem cell graft. The receptors derive from a human donor who donated a stem cell graft to a child with combined immunodeficiency. Both conserved end residues are part of each CDR3. The D gene is left open where the match is weak. Rows may omit the clone size; those that give it use once, few, many or a size class.

J | D | size | V | CDR3 | DNA
TRBJ2-5 | TRBD1 | NA | TRBV29-1 | CSATPQGAWETQYF | TGCAGCGCGACCCCACAGGGGGCTTGGGAGACCCAGTACTTC
TRBJ2-7 | NA | few | TRBV12-3/TRBV12-4 | CASSWAPTRQYF | TGTGCCAGCAGTTGGGCTCCTACGAGGCAGTACTTC
TRBJ2-7 | TRBD2 | few | TRBV28 | CASSPPGLAREQYF | TGTGCCAGCAGTCCGCCGGGACTAGCTCGCGAGCAGTACTTC
TRBJ1-1 | NA | few | TRBV7-3 | CASSSGPTAEAFF | TGTGCCAGCAGCTCGGGACCGACCGCTGAAGCTTTCTTT
TRBJ2-1 | NA | many | TRBV5-1 | CASSLPGNEQFF | TGCGCCAGCAGCCTGCCAGGCAATGAGCAGTTCTTC
TRBJ2-2 | TRBD2 | many | TRBV12-3/TRBV12-4 | CASSLKTSMAGELFF | TGTGCCAGCAGTTTAAAGACTAGCATGGCCGGGGAGCTGTTTTTT
TRBJ2-3 | TRBD2 | many | TRBV11-3 | CASSSPGLAVPGGTDTQYF | TGTGCCAGCAGCTCCCCCGGACTAGCGGTCCCTGGGGGCACAGATACGCAGTATTTT
TRBJ2-2 | TRBD2 | few | TRBV20-1 | CSARVGGAGELFF | TGCAGTGCTAGAGTTGGGGGGGCCGGGGAGCTGTTTTTT
TRBJ2-7 | NA | few | TRBV10-3 | CAISFGPLRYEQYF | TGTGCCATCAGTTTCGGACCACTAAGATACGAGCAGTACTTC
TRBJ1-1 | NA | NA | TRBV4-1 | CASSTPSREISTEAFF | TGCGCCAGCAGCACCCCCTCGAGGGAGATAAGCACTGAAGCTTTCTTT
TRBJ2-7 | NA | many | TRBV29-1 | CSVEGGGYEQYF | TGCAGTGTTGAGGGAGGTGGCTACGAGCAGTACTTC
TRBJ1-6 | NA | few | TRBV6-1 | CASSTDSPNSPLHF | TGTGCCAGCAGCACCGACAGTCCGAATTCACCCCTCCACTTT
TRBJ2-3 | TRBD2 | many | TRBV5-1 | CASSLGLAGGDTQYF | TGCGCCAGCAGCTTGGGACTAGCGGGAGGAGATACGCAGTATTTT
TRBJ2-3 | NA | many | TRBV5-1 | CASSLDSNTDTQYF | TGCGCCAGCAGCTTAGACAGTAACACAGATACGCAGTATTTT
TRBJ2-1 | NA | few | TRBV2 | CASSEGTAYNEQFF | TGTGCCAGCAGTGAAGGGACTGCCTACAATGAGCAGTTCTTC
TRBJ2-6 | NA | many | TRBV9 | CASSPKYSSGANVLTF | TGTGCCAGCAGCCCTAAATACAGCTCTGGGGCCAACGTCCTGACTTTC
TRBJ1-1 | TRBD1 | NA | TRBV3-1 | CASSTRGGTGSTEAFF | TGTGCCAGCAGCACCAGGGGGGGCACGGGGAGCACTGAAGCTTTCTTT
TRBJ2-3 | TRBD2 | many | TRBV5-5 | CASTSGTSMSTDTQYF | TGTGCCAGCACCTCCGGGACTAGCATGAGCACAGATACGCAGTATTTT
TRBJ1-2 | NA | NA | TRBV4-3 | CASSQDLGGAAELYGYTF | TGCGCCAGCAGCCAAGATCTGGGGGGGGCGGCGGAGCTGTATGGCTACACCTTC
TRBJ2-5 | NA | NA | TRBV24-1 | CATSGGVGETQYF | TGTGCCACCAGTGGTGGGGTGGGGGAGACCCAGTACTTC
TRBJ2-3 | TRBD2 | NA | TRBV6-2/TRBV6-3 | CASSSRGLAGGPLWADTQYF | TGTGCCAGCAGCTCCCGGGGACTAGCGGGGGGGCCATTGTGGGCAGATACGCAGTATTTT
TRBJ1-2 | NA | NA | TRBV4-3 | CASSQVKTGNNYGYTF | TGCGCCAGCAGCCAAGTAAAAACAGGGAATAACTATGGCTACACCTTC
TRBJ2-1 | NA | NA | TRBV6-1 | CASTPGAVLSYNEQFF | TGTGCCAGCACCCCCGGAGCGGTCCTCTCCTACAATGAGCAGTTCTTC
TRBJ2-7 | NA | many | TRBV12-3/TRBV12-4 | CASSLAPGGYEQYF | TGTGCCAGCAGTTTAGCCCCTGGGGGCTACGAGCAGTACTTC
TRBJ2-2 | NA | few | TRBV15 | CATSREVGVWGGELFF | TGTGCCACCAGCAGAGAAGTGGGGGTCTGGGGCGGGGAGCTGTTTTTT
TRBJ2-6 | NA | few | TRBV6-1 | CASMGPGGANVLTF | TGTGCCAGCATGGGGCCTGGTGGGGCCAACGTCCTGACTTTC
TRBJ2-3 | TRBD2 | few | TRBV4-3 | CASSQDLWGTSSQYF | TGCGCCAGCAGCCAAGATCTGTGGGGGACTAGTTCGCAGTATTTT
TRBJ2-3 | TRBD1 | few | TRBV12-3/TRBV12-4 | CASTDRGINSPTDTQYF | TGTGCCAGCACCGACAGGGGGATTAACTCACCCACAGATACGCAGTATTTT
TRBJ1-5 | TRBD1 | many | TRBV28 | CASSAPGLGTVGSQPQHF | TGTGCCAGCAGTGCGCCAGGTCTTGGGACAGTTGGAAGTCAGCCCCAGCATTTT
TRBJ1-4 | NA | few | TRBV12-3/TRBV12-4 | CASSPVATNEKLFF | TGTGCCAGCAGTCCAGTCGCAACTAATGAAAAACTGTTTTTT
TRBJ2-1 | TRBD2 | few | TRBV6-2/TRBV6-3 | CASSDLAETNNEQFF | TGTGCCAGCAGCGATCTAGCGGAAACGAACAATGAGCAGTTCTTC
TRBJ2-1 | TRBD1 | many | TRBV24-1 | CATSAPGQDLGEQFF | TGTGCCACCAGTGCCCCGGGACAGGATTTAGGTGAGCAGTTCTTC
TRBJ2-1 | NA | many | TRBV5-1 | CASSLLGGDEQFF | TGCGCCAGCAGCTTGCTAGGAGGGGATGAGCAGTTCTTC
TRBJ2-1 | NA | many | TRBV7-9 | CASSVDNEQFF | TGTGCCAGCAGCGTCGACAATGAGCAGTTCTTC
TRBJ2-4 | TRBD2 | many | TRBV5-1 | CASSRWAGGTSADIQYF | TGCGCCAGCAGCCGCTGGGCGGGGGGGACAAGTGCGGACATTCAGTACTTC
TRBJ1-4 | NA | NA | TRBV7-6 | CASSAPQGKVREKLFF | TGTGCCAGCAGCGCACCTCAGGGAAAGGTGCGGGAAAAACTGTTTTTT
TRBJ2-7 | NA | NA | TRBV20-1 | CSASREWASSYEQYF | TGCAGTGCCTCCCGCGAGTGGGCCTCCTCCTACGAGCAGTACTTC
TRBJ2-3 | NA | few | TRBV11-1 | CASSLAAWTDTQYF | TGTGCCAGCAGCTTAGCGGCCTGGACAGATACGCAGTATTTT
TRBJ2-7 | TRBD2 | many | TRBV7-2 | CASSYLRDYSYEQYF | TGTGCCAGCAGCTACCTCAGGGACTACTCCTACGAGCAGTACTTC
TRBJ2-7 | TRBD1 | NA | TRBV12-3/TRBV12-4 | CASSLQGAGEQYF | TGTGCCAGCAGTTTACAGGGGGCTGGCGAGCAGTACTTC
TRBJ2-7 | NA | NA | TRBV11-2 | CASSPPRLPGVVSYEQYF | TGTGCCAGCAGCCCCCCCCGGCTTCCGGGAGTTGTATCCTACGAGCAGTACTTC
TRBJ2-1 | TRBD2 | NA | TRBV18 | CASSVLAGSSYNEQFF | TGTGCCAGCTCTGTTCTAGCGGGAAGCTCCTACAATGAGCAGTTCTTC
TRBJ1-5 | TRBD1 | NA | TRBV20-1 | CSARKGQGSNQPQHF | TGCAGTGCCAGGAAAGGACAGGGTAGCAATCAGCCCCAGCATTTT
TRBJ2-7 | NA | many | TRBV2 | CASSEWWQTYEQYF | TGTGCCAGCAGTGAATGGTGGCAGACCTACGAGCAGTACTTC
TRBJ2-1 | NA | NA | TRBV20-1 | CSARGGLFNEQFF | TGCAGTGCTAGAGGAGGGCTGTTCAATGAGCAGTTCTTC
TRBJ1-3 | NA | few | TRBV29-1 | CSVGPDGSEDTIYF | TGCAGCGTTGGGCCCGACGGCAGTGAGGACACCATATATTTT
TRBJ1-2 | NA | NA | TRBV29-1 | CSAQGLGSYGYTF | TGCAGCGCCCAGGGGCTGGGGAGCTATGGCTACACCTTC
TRBJ2-5 | NA | NA | TRBV5-1 | CASRTFGSAETQYF | TGCGCCAGCAGAACCTTCGGGTCGGCGGAGACCCAGTACTTC
TRBJ2-2 | TRBD1 | NA | TRBV29-1 | CSTRTGERAGELFF | TGCAGCACCAGGACAGGGGAACGTGCCGGGGAGCTGTTTTTT
TRBJ2-3 | NA | NA | TRBV7-9 | CASSPGYLGTDTQYF | TGTGCCAGCAGCCCGGGGTACCTGGGCACAGATACGCAGTATTTT
TRBJ2-7 | TRBD2 | few | TRBV19 | CATMGLAGIYEQYF | TGTGCCACTATGGGACTAGCGGGAATCTACGAGCAGTACTTC
TRBJ2-2 | NA | few | TRBV9 | CASSKQGVAGELFF | TGTGCCAGCAGCAAACAAGGGGTTGCCGGGGAGCTGTTTTTT
TRBJ1-3 | NA | NA | TRBV9 | CASSPQGSGNTIYF | TGTGCCAGCAGCCCCCAGGGCAGTGGAAACACCATATATTTT
TRBJ2-3 | NA | many | TRBV10-3 | CAISESGDTQYF | TGTGCCATCAGTGAGTCTGGAGATACGCAGTATTTT
TRBJ2-7 | TRBD2 | many | TRBV6-2/TRBV6-3 | CASSAGLAGYEQYF | TGTGCCAGCAGTGCGGGACTAGCGGGTTACGAGCAGTACTTC
TRBJ2-1 | NA | many | TRBV4-3 | CASSQELLVSYNEQFF | TGCGCCAGCAGCCAAGAGCTATTGGTCTCCTACAATGAGCAGTTCTTC
TRBJ2-7 | TRBD1 | few | TRBV7-2 | CASSRNGQASYEQYF | TGTGCCAGCAGTCGGAACGGACAGGCTTCCTACGAGCAGTACTTC
TRBJ2-2 | NA | many | TRBV7-3 | CASSSSYTGELFF | TGTGCCAGCAGCTCGAGCTACACCGGGGAGCTGTTTTTT